These 31 T cell receptor beta chains share one sample of origin, sequenced in a study of T cell changes during pregnancy in multiple sclerosis. TCRdb keeps only in-frame clones here, not all; method: immunoSEQ multiplex PCR. The table records approximately 100,000 clones, approximately 89% of them present only once. This specimen was peripheral blood, taken after pregnancy. All receptors derive from a female donor with multiple sclerosis, enrolled in a pregnancy study.

V gene TRBV27 combines with J gene TRBJ2-7, with TRBD2 matching over 11 bases. V trimming: 4 bases; J trimming: 0 bases; junction bases outside the gene matches: 8. CDR3 length: 17 amino acids. Germline values: CDR1 MNHEY, CDR2 SMNVEV (reference sequence). The CDR3 nucleotides read TGTGCCAGCAGTTCCCGCAGACTAGCGGGGATCTCCTACGAGCAGTACTTC. Translating it yields CASSSRRLAGISYEQYF.

The J gene is TRBJ2-3, the V gene TRBV7-2; 11 nucleotides agree with TRBD2. The CDR3 covers 17 residues. V shed 3 bases and J 3 bases; nucleotides not matched to a gene: 8. The germline gives CDR1 SGHTA, CDR2 FQGNSA. This chain's CDR3 is CASSFSGGAKGTDTQYF. DNA of the CDR3: TGTGCCAGCAGCTTTAGCGGGGGGGCCAAGGGAACAGATACGCAGTATTTT.

The chain recombines TRBV2 with TRBJ2-2; no reliable D call. Germline V lookup: CDR1 SNHLY, CDR2 FYNNEI. The CDR3 length is 15 residues. V was clipped by 6 bases and J by 5 bases, with 16 bases between them. CDR3 region: CASRIQGVGTGELFF. CDR3 coding DNA: TGTGCCAGCAGGATCCAAGGAGTCGGGACCGGGGAGCTGTTTTTT.

The genes are TRBV6-1 and TRBJ1-5; TRBD1 aligns across 7 bases. Germline CDR1 and CDR2: MNHNS and SASEGT. Trimming took 3 bases from V and 6 from J; bases not matched to a gene: 5. CDR3 length equals 14 residues. The CDR3 region has the DNA TGTGCCAGCAGTGAGAGACAGGGAGGTCAGCCCCAGCATTTT. This translates into CASSERQGGQPQHF.

The chain joins TRBV21-1 to TRBJ1-6; the tabulated D call, TRBD1, remains unverified against the DNA. TRBV21-1 is annotated as a pseudogene. This CDR3 region has 19 residues. This chain's CDR3 is CASSKDMRHQSSYNSPLHF. The CDR3, as DNA: TGTGCCAGCAGCAAAGATATGCGACATCAGAGCTCCTATAATTCACCCCTCCACTTT.

The chain employs TRBV9 and TRBJ2-5; 12 nucleotides agree with TRBD2. V lost 4 bases to trimming and J lost 4 bases; unmatched junction nucleotides: 11. The germline CDR1 and CDR2 sequences are SGDLS and YYNGEE. This CDR3 is 17 amino acids long. The CDR3 sequence: CASSHGTSGSAGETQYF. In nucleotides, the CDR3 is TGTGCCAGCAGCCACGGGACTAGCGGGTCGGCGGGAGAGACCCAGTACTTC.

The V call is TRBV6-6, the J call TRBJ1-1; 9 bases fit TRBD1. In germline, CDR1 is MNHNY, CDR2 SVGAGI (reference sequence). The CDR3 is 15 residues long. V dropped 4 bases and J dropped 5; count of bases not matched to a gene: 8. Here the CDR3 DNA reads TGTGCCAGCAGTTTCACTCGGACAGGGGTGACTGAAGCTTTCTTT. Translation gives CASSFTRTGVTEAFF.

CDR3 region: CASSPTGGTSSGNTIYF. The CDR3, as DNA: TGTGCCAGCTCACCGACAGGGGGGACAAGCTCTGGAAACACCATATATTTT. The J gene is TRBJ1-3, the V gene TRBV18; 9 bases fit TRBD1. J lost 0 bases, V lost 3 bases, and 6 bases had no gene match. This CDR3 has 17 residues. Germline V gives CDR1 KGHSH, CDR2 LQKENI. The variable domain in full, with the rest retrieved from reference TRBV18 and TRBJ1-3, is NAGVMQNPRHLVRRRGQEARLRCSPMKGHSHVYWYRQLPEEGLKFMVYLQKENIIDESGMPKERFSAEFPKEGPSILRIQQVVRGDSAAYFCASSPTGGTSSGNTIYFGEGSWLTVV.

This clone was detected once. The chain couples TRBV14 to TRBJ2-1; 15 nucleotides match TRBD2. V was pared by 4 bases and J by 1 base, with 8 bases of the junction left unmatched. CDR3 length: 19 residues. Germline CDR1 reads SGHDN; CDR2 reads FVKESK. The CDR3 sequence: CASSLDRTSGGVSYNEQFF. CDR3 DNA sequence: TGTGCCAGCAGCCTTGATAGGACTAGCGGGGGGGTTTCCTACAATGAGCAGTTCTTC.

The chain carries TRBV27 and TRBJ1-1, with D hard to call. Between the trimmed V and J ends, which lost 2 bases and 0 bases, there was a span of 10 bases. CDR1 is MNHEY and CDR2 is SMNVEV in the germline V gene (reference sequence). This CDR3 is built from 15 residues. In DNA, the CDR3 is TGTGCCAGCAGTTTAGCGGCTGGAATGAACACTGAAGCTTTCTTT. It specifies CASSLAAGMNTEAFF.

This chain uses TRBV5-6 with TRBJ2-5, with D possibly matching TRBD1 (5 bases). The CDR3 consists of 15 residues. Germline V lookup: CDR1 SGHDT, CDR2 YYEEEE. The V end lost 1 base, the J end lost 0 bases, and 10 bases lay between the germline ends. As DNA, the CDR3 is TGTGCCAGCAGCTTGTCCAGGGATTACCAAGAGACCCAGTACTTC. Protein: CASSLSRDYQETQYF.

This clone was recorded a few times. The CDR3 nucleotides read TGTGCCAGCAGCGCAGACAGGGAGCTTTCACCCCTCCACTTT. Protein product: CASSADRELSPLHF. V is TRBV6-1 and J is TRBJ1-6; 7 nucleotides match TRBD1. Germline CDR1 reads MNHNS; CDR2 reads SASEGT. V gave up 6 bases and J gave up 9 bases; unmatched junction bases: 8. CDR3 length: 14 amino acids.

The genes are TRBV25-1 and TRBJ2-7; 9 bases agree with TRBD1. V gave up 8 bases and J gave up 2 bases; unmatched junction bases: 7. This CDR3 spans 14 amino acids. The germline CDR1 and CDR2 sequences are MGHDK and SYGVNS. The CDR3 region is CASEDRGPPYEQYF. The DNA of the CDR3 is TGTGCCAGCGAGGACAGGGGTCCCCCCTACGAGCAGTACTTC.

This sequence joins TRBV10-1 and TRBJ1-4; the match to TRBD1 covers 8 bases. The V gene end was trimmed by 4 bases and the J gene end by 2 bases; junction bases not matched to a gene: 12. The CDR3 covers 18 residues. Germline V gene lookup returns CDR1 WNHNN and CDR2 SYGVQD (reference sequence). CDR3 region: CASSGTGRSRETNEKLFF. Written as DNA, the CDR3 is TGCGCCAGCAGTGGGACAGGGAGGTCTCGGGAGACTAATGAAAAACTGTTTTTT.

This clone was detected only a few times. The chain links TRBV11-2 to TRBJ1-6, with D perhaps TRBD1 (6 bases). The CDR3 runs to 15 residues. CDR1 is SGHAT and CDR2 is FQNNGV in the germline V gene. With 0 bases removed from V and 3 bases from J, the gap between germline ends came to 6 bases. CDR3 residues: CASSLEDSYNSPLHF. DNA for the CDR3: TGTGCCAGCAGCTTAGAGGACAGCTATAATTCACCCCTCCACTTT.

The chain has TRBV6-5 and TRBJ2-7, with TRBD1 as a possible D gene (5 bases). Trimming cost V 2 bases and J 6 bases, with 11 bases left between them. This CDR3 region has 13 residues. Germline loops: CDR1 MNHEY, CDR2 SVGAGI. As DNA, the CDR3 is TGTGCCAGCAGTTACCGCTCAGGGATCGAGCAGTACTTC. The encoded protein is CASSYRSGIEQYF.

The chain links TRBV5-1 to TRBJ1-1, with D possibly matching TRBD1 (6 bases). The germline gives CDR1 SGHRS, CDR2 YFSETQ. Trimming left V 0 bases short and J 4 bases short, with 16 bases between. This CDR3 has 16 amino acids. CDR3 sequence reads: CASSLGRGVSGTEAFF. CDR3 nucleotides: TGCGCCAGCAGCTTGGGCAGGGGAGTATCGGGCACTGAAGCTTTCTTT.

The chain couples TRBV12-5 to TRBJ2-1; D gene unclear. Germline CDR1 LGHNT, CDR2 FRNRAP. The V end was cut by 1 base, the J end by 0 bases, with 4 bases between. The CDR3 runs 14 residues. DNA of the CDR3: TGTGCTAGTGGTTTGGGGGCCTCCTACAATGAGCAGTTCTTC. Amino acid sequence: CASGLGASYNEQFF.

In this sample, this clone turned up a few times. The chain is built from TRBV6-5 and TRBJ2-4, with a possible D match to TRBD2 (5 bases). Germline values: CDR1 MNHEY, CDR2 SVGAGI. The germline V and J ends were trimmed by 2 bases and 1 base, with 12 bases remaining between them. The CDR3 sequence is 16 residues long. CDR3 DNA: TGTGCCAGCAGTTACGAGGGAGCCGGGGCCAAAAACATTCAGTACTTC. The encoded protein is CASSYEGAGAKNIQYF.

This clone was counted a single time. The chain uses TRBV6-1 and TRBJ2-7; maybe TRBD1 (5 bases). From germline, CDR1 is MNHNS and CDR2 SASEGT. Trimming stripped 3 bases from V and 2 bases from J, with 8 bases between. This CDR3 has 13 residues. The DNA for the CDR3 is TGTGCCAGCAGTGATCAGGGCACCTACGAGCAGTACTTC. It is translated as CASSDQGTYEQYF.

The V call is TRBV18, the J call TRBJ2-4, with 9 bases matching TRBD2. The CDR3 has 15 amino acids. The junction had 4 bases not matched to a gene; V was cut back by 0 bases and J by 7 bases. The germline CDR1 and CDR2 sequences are KGHSH and LQKENI. The CDR3 loop is CASSPPGTSSNIQYF. DNA of the CDR3: TGTGCCAGCTCACCACCTGGGACTAGCAGCAACATTCAGTACTTC.

The chain has TRBV6-6 and TRBJ1-1; tentative D call: TRBD1 (5 bases). The CDR3 consists of 15 residues. The germline V gene encodes CDR1 MNHNY and CDR2 SVGAGI (reference sequence). V lost 7 bases, J lost 0 bases, and 15 bases lay in between. The CDR3 DNA follows: TGTGCCAGCATCTTAAATACAGGCTTGAACACTGAAGCTTTCTTT. Its translation is CASILNTGLNTEAFF.

The chain uses TRBV13 and TRBJ1-3; perhaps TRBD1 as D (5 bases). There are 18 residues in the CDR3. Trimming left V 5 bases short and J 0 bases short, with 20 bases between. Looked up from germline, CDR1 is PRHDT and CDR2 is FYEKMQ (reference sequence). The CDR3: CASSLRGSGVSSGNTIYF. CDR3 sequence (DNA): TGTGCCAGCAGCCTAAGAGGGTCGGGGGTGAGCTCTGGAAACACCATATATTTT. Looking up the rest from reference TRBV13 and TRBJ1-3 gives the full variable domain: AAGVIQSPRHLIKEKRETATLKCYPIPRHDTVYWYQQGPGQDPQFLISFYEKMQSDKGSIPDRFSAQQFSDYHSELNMSSLELGDSALYFCASSLRGSGVSSGNTIYFGEGSWLTVV.

The chain couples TRBV29-1 to TRBJ2-7; 8 bases are a match to TRBD1. CDR3 length: 13 amino acids. The V gene's germline CDR1 is SQVTM and CDR2 ANQGSEA. With V trimmed by 4 bases and J by 2 bases, 4 bases remained unmatched. CDR3: CSVAPGQAYEQYF. The CDR3 region has the DNA TGCAGCGTTGCCCCGGGACAGGCCTACGAGCAGTACTTC.

The chain has TRBV5-4 and TRBJ2-2; TRBD1 agrees at 10 bases. Germline V gene sequence: CDR1 SGHNT, CDR2 YYREEE (reference sequence). There are 15 residues in the CDR3. V shed 0 bases and J 5 bases; nucleotides not matched to a gene: 1. The CDR3 reads CASSLGQGATGELFF. DNA of the CDR3: TGTGCCAGCAGCTTGGGACAGGGGGCTACCGGGGAGCTGTTTTTT. Drawing the rest from reference TRBV5-4 and TRBJ2-2, the complete variable domain is ETGVTQSPTHLIKTRGQQVTLRCSSQSGHNTVSWYQQALGQGPQFIFQYYREEENGRGNFPPRFSGLQFPNYSSELNVNALELDDSALYLCASSLGQGATGELFFGEGSRLTVL.

The chain's CDR3 is CASSLRGRQGTNQPQHF. The CDR3 DNA reads as TGTGCCAGCAGCTTAAGGGGCAGACAGGGTACGAACCAGCCCCAGCATTTT. The V and J genes are TRBV7-2 and TRBJ1-5; 7 bases align to TRBD1. Germline CDR1 is SGHTA and CDR2 is FQGNSA. Trimming cost V 2 bases and J 7 bases; bases outside gene matches: 14. The CDR3 totals 17 residues.

This clone came up once. The chain combines TRBV10-3 with TRBJ2-1; 8 nucleotides align to TRBD1. The CDR3 contains 13 residues. From germline, CDR1 is ENHRY and CDR2 SYGVKD. Unmatched junction bases numbered 6, after V lost 7 bases and J lost 7 bases. Here the CDR3 DNA reads TGTGCCATCACCGGGACAGGTTTTAATGAGCAGTTCTTC. Amino acids: CAITGTGFNEQFF.

V is TRBV9 and J is TRBJ1-2; unclear D gene. The V end lost 0 bases, the J end lost 2 bases, and 8 bases lay between the germline ends. Germline CDR1 is SGDLS and CDR2 is YYNGEE. This CDR3 comprises 14 residues. The CDR3 spells CASSVEAGNYGYTF. The CDR3, as DNA: TGTGCCAGCAGCGTAGAGGCGGGGAACTATGGCTACACCTTC.

The chain joins TRBV5-5 to TRBJ1-1, with D maybe TRBD1 (6 bases). Trimming took off 3 bases at V and 1 base at J, with 13 bases between the two ends. The CDR3 spans 15 residues. Germline assignment: CDR1 SGHKS and CDR2 YYEKEE (reference sequence). The CDR3 sequence: CASSSPGHRNTEAFF. Written as DNA, the CDR3 is TGTGCCAGCAGCTCCCCGGGACACAGGAACACTGAAGCTTTCTTT.

The chain carries TRBV7-9 and TRBJ2-5; D remains unclear. V was pared by 4 bases and J by 0 bases, with 9 bases between. Germline V gene data show CDR1 as SEHNR and CDR2 as FQNEAQ (reference sequence). CDR3 size: 14 residues. DNA for the CDR3: TGTGCCAGCAGCTCGACACAGTACCAAGAGACCCAGTACTTC. Amino acid sequence: CASSSTQYQETQYF.

The V and J genes are TRBV5-1 and TRBJ2-1; possible D gene TRBD2, 5 bases. CDR1 and CDR2 from the germline V gene are SGHRS and YFSETQ. With 0 bases removed from V and 5 bases from J, the gap between germline ends came to 36 bases. CDR3 size: 23 residues. The CDR3, as DNA: TGCGCCAGCAGCTTGGAAGAAGGGTTATTCCTTCAACATCGCGGGTTTGGGAACAATGAGCAGTTCTTC. Amino acids: CASSLEEGLFLQHRGFGNNEQFF.